The 5 T cell receptor beta chains below come from one sample, sequenced in a study of human T cells and chemical hapten exposure. TCRdb reprocessed the RACE reads via MiXCR and lists one record per CDR3 protein. The sample contains 75,000 to 95,000 distinct CDR3 sequences, 10% to 15% of which appear only once. Time point reported: patch test 1, 2 weeks after DPC sensitization. Treatment of the sample: therapeutic diphenylcyclopropenone sensitization with weekly scalp DPC. Source: whole blood, taken in connection with sensitization to the hapten diphenylcyclopropenone (DPC). Receptor source: a woman aged 55-69 years with alopecia areata. Some clones in this sample may be carry-over from other donors' samples.

In its sample, this clonotype was seen a few times. The chain links TRBV12-3 or TRBV12-4 to TRBJ2-3; perhaps D is TRBD1 or TRBD2 (5 bases each). V lost 5 bases to trimming and J lost 4 bases, with 10 bases between them. The CDR3 has 13 residues. The CDR3 spells CASSRGPADTQYF. For the CDR3, the DNA is TGTGCCAGCAGTCGGGGACCTGCAGATACGCAGTATTTT.

The chain couples TRBV7-8 to TRBJ2-2, with 12 positions matching TRBD2. This CDR3 contains 16 residues. With V trimmed by 5 bases and J by 5 bases, 6 bases remained unmatched. Germline CDR1 and CDR2: SGHVS and FQNEAQ. CDR3 sequence (DNA): TGTGCCAGCAGCCCTAGCGGGGGGGCGGATACCGGGGAGCTGTTTTTT. Protein sequence: CASSPSGGADTGELFF.

The J gene is TRBJ2-1, the V gene TRBV20-1; D not resolved. Trimming pared 2 bases from V and 0 bases from J, leaving 8 bases between. The CDR3 extends over 14 amino acids. The germline gives CDR1 DFQATT, CDR2 SNEGSKA (reference sequence). CDR3 bases: TGCAGTGCTAGACTCCAGAGCTCCTACAATGAGCAGTTCTTC. Translation gives CSARLQSSYNEQFF.

This clonotype has ten or more counts. This chain links TRBV7-8 with TRBJ1-2; no reliable D call. Germline loops: CDR1 SGHVS, CDR2 FQNEAQ. The CDR3 contains 12 residues. Trimming stripped 3 bases from V and 8 bases from J, with 10 bases between. CDR3 DNA: TGTGCCAGCAGCTTGGGGTTGATAGGCTACACCTTC. Translating gives CASSLGLIGYTF.

On this clonotype: Since the CDR3 does not end with the conserved phenylalanine or tryptophan, this likely comes from a read error. The CDR3 DNA reads TGTGCCAGCAGCTTAGGCGGGACGGCACCTTTTAACTATGGCTACACCTCC. Its translation: CASSLGGTAPFNYGYTS. The genes are TRBV7-9 and TRBJ1-2; TRBD1 is a possible D gene (5 bases). This CDR3 region has 17 residues. The V gene's germline CDR1 is SEHNR and CDR2 FQNEAQ (reference sequence). V lost 1 base and J lost 1, with 16 bases in between.